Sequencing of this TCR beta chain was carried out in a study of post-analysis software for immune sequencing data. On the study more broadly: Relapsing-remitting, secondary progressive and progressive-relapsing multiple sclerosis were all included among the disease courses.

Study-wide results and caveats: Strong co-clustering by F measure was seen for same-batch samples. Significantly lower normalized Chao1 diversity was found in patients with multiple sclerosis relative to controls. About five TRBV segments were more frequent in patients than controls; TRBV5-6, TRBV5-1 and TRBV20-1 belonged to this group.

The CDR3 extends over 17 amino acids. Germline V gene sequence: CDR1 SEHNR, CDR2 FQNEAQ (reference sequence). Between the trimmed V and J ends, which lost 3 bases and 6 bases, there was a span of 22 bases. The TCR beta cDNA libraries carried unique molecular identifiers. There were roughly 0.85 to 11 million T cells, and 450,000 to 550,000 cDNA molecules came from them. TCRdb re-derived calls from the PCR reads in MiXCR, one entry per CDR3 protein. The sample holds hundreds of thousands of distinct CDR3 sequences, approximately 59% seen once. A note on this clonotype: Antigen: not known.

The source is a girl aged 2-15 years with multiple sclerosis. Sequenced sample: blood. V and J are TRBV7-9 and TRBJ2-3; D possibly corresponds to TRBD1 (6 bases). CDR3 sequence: CASSFPTKDSQADTQYF. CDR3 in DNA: TGTGCCAGCAGCTTCCCGACCAAGGACAGTCAGGCGGATACGCAGTATTTT.